This T cell receptor (beta chain) was identified during a study of shared clonotypes between healthy human individuals. For the study at large: The donor group consisted of two women and a few men, aged 18 to 49.

Donors, healthy HIV-negative adults, lacked recent acute infections or vaccinations. Clones were read by immunoSEQ multiplex PCR, and TCRdb kept only the in-frame ones, dropping some. This table has roughly 500,000 clones, about 79% appearing once. Germline V CDR1 and CDR2: SGHRS, YFSETQ. The CDR3 is made up of 16 amino acids. Trimming removed 0 bases at V and 0 bases at J, with 10 bases between. V and J are TRBV5-1 and TRBJ1-3, with D possibly being TRBD1 (5 bases). This clonotype was sampled from a woman aged 40 to 49 in good health. Some clones in this sample may be carry-over from other donors' samples. The sample consisted of PBMCs. The CDR3 DNA reads as TGCGCCAGCAGCTTGGAGGGGCCCCGCTCTGGAAACACCATATATTTT. Translation: CASSLEGPRSGNTIYF.